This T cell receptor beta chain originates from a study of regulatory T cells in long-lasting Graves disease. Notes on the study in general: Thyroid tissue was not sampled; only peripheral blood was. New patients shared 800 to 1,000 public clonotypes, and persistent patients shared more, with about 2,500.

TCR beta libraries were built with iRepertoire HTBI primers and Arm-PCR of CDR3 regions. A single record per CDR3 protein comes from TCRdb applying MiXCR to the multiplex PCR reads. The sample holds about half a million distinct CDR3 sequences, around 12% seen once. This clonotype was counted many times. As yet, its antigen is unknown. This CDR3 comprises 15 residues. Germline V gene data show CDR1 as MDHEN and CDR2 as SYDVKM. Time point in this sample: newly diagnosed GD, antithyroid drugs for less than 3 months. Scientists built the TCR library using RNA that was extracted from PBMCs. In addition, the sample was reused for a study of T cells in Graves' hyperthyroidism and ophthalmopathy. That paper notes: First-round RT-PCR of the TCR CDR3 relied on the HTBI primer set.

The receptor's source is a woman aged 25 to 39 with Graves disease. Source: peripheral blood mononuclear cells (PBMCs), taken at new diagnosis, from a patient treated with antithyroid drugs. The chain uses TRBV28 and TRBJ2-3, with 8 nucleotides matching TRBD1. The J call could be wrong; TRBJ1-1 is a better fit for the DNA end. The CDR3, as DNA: TGTGCCAGCTCACCGTCAGGGGGCGTGAACACTGAAGCTTTCTTT. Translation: CASSPSGGVNTEAFF.